The 29 T cell receptor beta chains reported below all come from one sample, sequenced in a study of Ad26.COV2.S vaccination and SARS-CoV-2 variants. This table comes from immunoSEQ multiplex PCR, and its TCRdb copy is limited to in-frame clones, with some not included. The sample holds about 410,000 clones, 70% to 90% seen once. Treatment reported: some 19 received Ad26.COV2.S at low or high dose, single or two shots; about 5 received placebo; per-sample allocation not given. Day 63 following the first vaccine or placebo injection was when the samples were taken. The sample was peripheral blood, taken in a trial of Ad26.COV2.S vaccine versus placebo. These receptors were taken from a person between 18 and 60 years old who received the Ad26.COV2.S COVID-19 vaccine or a placebo.

V is TRBV29-1 and J is TRBJ2-3, with 10 positions matching TRBD1. Germline values: CDR1 SQVTM, CDR2 ANQGSEA. J gave up 2 bases and V 6 bases, and 5 bases lay outside the gene matches. The CDR3 length is 14 residues. CDR3 amino acids: CSVETGGLTDTQYF. CDR3 nucleotides: TGCAGCGTCGAGACAGGGGGCCTCACAGATACGCAGTATTTT.

The chain joins TRBV10-3 to TRBJ1-2, with a tentative D call TRBD1 (5 bases). V dropped 1 base and J dropped 8 bases, with 8 bases sitting between them. Germline lookup yields CDR1 ENHRY and CDR2 SYGVKD. This CDR3 has 12 residues. CDR3 amino acids: CAISELGVGYTF. The CDR3 DNA follows: TGTGCCATCAGTGAGTTAGGGGTCGGCTACACCTTC.

The rearrangement joins TRBV4-1 to TRBJ2-2; D remains unclear. Trimming pared 4 bases from V and 2 bases from J, leaving 14 bases between. Germline CDR1 is MGHRA and CDR2 is YSYEKL. The CDR3 spans 16 residues. As DNA, the CDR3 is TGCGCCAGCAGCCCCTTGGGTCGGAGTAACACCGGGGAGCTGTTTTTT. Residues: CASSPLGRSNTGELFF.

V and J are TRBV11-2 and TRBJ2-7; unclear D gene. This CDR3 has 13 residues. Trimming left V 2 bases short and J 6 bases short, with 11 bases between. Germline values: CDR1 SGHAT, CDR2 FQNNGV. The DNA for the CDR3 is TGTGCCAGCAGCTTAACGGTCGAGACCGAGCAGTACTTC. Its protein product is CASSLTVETEQYF. Full variable domain (rest looked up from reference TRBV11-2 and TRBJ2-7): EAGVAQSPRYKIIEKRQSVAFWCNPISGHATLYWYQQILGQGPKLLIQFQNNGVVDDSQLPKDRFSAERLKGVDSTLKIQPAKLEDSAVYLCASSLTVETEQYFGPGTRLTVT.

The chain links TRBV7-2 to TRBJ1-5, with TRBD1 matching 9 bases. The CDR3 runs to 14 residues. The V and J ends lost 5 bases and 7 bases, in that order; junction bases with no gene match: 6. Germline assignment: CDR1 SGHTA and CDR2 FQGNSA. The CDR3 region has the DNA TGTGCCAGCAGCGTGACAGGGGGGAAACAGCCCCAGCATTTT. This sequence encodes CASSVTGGKQPQHF. The variable domain in full, with the rest retrieved from reference TRBV7-2 and TRBJ1-5, is GAGVSQSPSNKVTEKGKDVELRCDPISGHTALYWYRQSLGQGLEFLIYFQGNSAPDKSGLPSDRFSAERTGGSVSTLTIQRTQQEDSAVYLCASSVTGGKQPQHFGDGTRLSIL.

A few counts support this clone. The V and J genes are TRBV4-1 and TRBJ1-2, with 7 bases aligning to TRBD1. The CDR3 consists of 15 residues. The germline V gene encodes CDR1 MGHRA and CDR2 YSYEKL. V gave up 2 bases and J gave up 4 bases; unmatched junction bases: 7. DNA for the CDR3: TGCGCCAGCAGCCAACCTACGACAGGGACCTATGGCTACACCTTC. This codes for CASSQPTTGTYGYTF.

V usage is TRBV5-4 and J usage is TRBJ1-4; D gene unclear. V lost 0 bases and J 0 bases, leaving 3 bases between the germline ends. Germline values: CDR1 SGHNT, CDR2 YYREEE (reference sequence). CDR3 length: 14 residues. CDR3 region: CASSLGATNEKLFF. CDR3 nucleotide sequence: TGTGCCAGCAGCTTGGGTGCAACTAATGAAAAACTGTTTTTT.

This chain joins TRBV4-1 and TRBJ2-1, with D maybe TRBD2 (5 bases). The length of the CDR3 is 16 residues. Germline CDR1 MGHRA, CDR2 YSYEKL. V lost 0 bases to trimming and J lost 8 bases, with 17 bases between them. The CDR3 is CASSQDFGAEFDEQFF. DNA of the CDR3: TGCGCCAGCAGCCAAGATTTCGGAGCGGAATTCGATGAGCAGTTCTTC.

This chain joins TRBV11-2 and TRBJ2-5; D ambiguous. The V end was cut by 7 bases, the J end by 4 bases, with 7 bases between. CDR3 size: 11 residues. Germline CDR1 and CDR2: SGHAT and FQNNGV. CDR3 region: CASIPGETQYF. DNA of the CDR3: TGTGCCAGCATCCCCGGAGAGACCCAGTACTTC.

This rearrangement joins TRBV29-1 to TRBJ1-1; 7 positions match TRBD1. Per germline, CDR1 SQVTM and CDR2 ANQGSEA. V was pared by 7 bases and J by 0 bases, with 5 bases of the junction left unmatched. There are 13 residues in the CDR3. CDR3 coding DNA: TGCAGCGCCCGGACAGGATTGAACACTGAAGCTTTCTTT. It specifies CSARTGLNTEAFF.

The J gene is TRBJ1-2, the V gene TRBV27; TRBD1 might be the D (5 bases). Trimming removed 6 bases from V and 5 bases from J, with 13 bases in between. Germline assignment: CDR1 MNHEY and CDR2 SMNVEV (reference sequence). The CDR3 spans 13 residues. The CDR3 sequence is CASSSQGAYGYTF. The CDR3 DNA follows: TGTGCCAGCAGCTCCCAAGGGGCTTATGGCTACACCTTC.

The chain joins TRBV2 to TRBJ2-3; D unclear. Trimming shortened V by 8 bases and J by 1 base, and 10 bases separated the two germline ends. This CDR3 spans 13 amino acids. Germline CDR1 reads SNHLY; CDR2 reads FYNNEI. This CDR3 reads CASPAGRTDTQYF. CDR3 coding DNA: TGTGCCAGCCCAGCAGGCCGCACAGATACGCAGTATTTT.

CDR3 region: CASSPQESGGTVTEAFF. The CDR3 bases are TGTGCCAGCTCACCCCAGGAGAGTGGGGGGACAGTCACTGAAGCTTTCTTT. The V call is TRBV18, the J call TRBJ1-1; TRBD1 agrees at 7 bases. From germline, CDR1 is KGHSH and CDR2 LQKENI. This CDR3 spans 17 amino acids. V lost 3 bases, J lost 4 bases, and 14 bases stayed unmatched.

The rearrangement links TRBV29-1 to TRBJ2-3; D call uncertain. Trimming left V 2 bases short and J 3 bases short, with 15 bases between. The V gene's germline CDR1 is SQVTM and CDR2 ANQGSEA. CDR3 length: 15 amino acids. DNA for the CDR3: TGCAGCGTTGAACGCTTGTCTACCCCTACAGATACGCAGTATTTT. It encodes CSVERLSTPTDTQYF.

This chain links TRBV15 with TRBJ1-2; 9 bases line up with TRBD1. Germline assignment: CDR1 LNHNV and CDR2 YYDKDF (reference sequence). Trimming at V came to 0 bases and at J to 10 bases, leaving 6 bases not matched to a gene. This CDR3 has 14 residues. CDR3 DNA sequence: TGTGCCACCAGCAGAGAGGGGACAGGGAATGCCTACACCTTC. Residues: CATSREGTGNAYTF.

The chain has TRBV6-1 and TRBJ2-5, with D maybe TRBD1 (5 bases). Trimming removed 1 base at V and 2 bases at J, with 20 bases between. The germline V gene has CDR1 MNHNS and CDR2 SASEGT. The CDR3 is 18 amino acids. CDR3 sequence (DNA): TGTGCCAGCAGTGAAGTGATAGACAGAATTCGGTTACAAGAGACCCAGTACTTC. This codes for CASSEVIDRIRLQETQYF.

This clone has only a few counts. The V gene is TRBV6-1, the J gene TRBJ1-2; D not certain. The CDR3 is made up of 13 amino acids. Germline lookup yields CDR1 MNHNS and CDR2 SASEGT. V was pared by 1 base and J by 6 bases, with 9 bases between. The CDR3 protein is CASSEDGQDGYTF. The CDR3 DNA sequence: TGTGCCAGCAGTGAAGACGGGCAAGATGGCTACACCTTC.

J is TRBJ2-5 and V is TRBV6-2 or TRBV6-3, with 7 bases fitting TRBD2. J was trimmed by 1 base and V by 0 bases; bases with no gene match: 11. CDR3 length: 18 residues. Per the germline V gene, CDR1 is MNHEY and CDR2 is SVGEGT. CDR3 nucleotide sequence: TGTGCCAGCAGTTACTCGACGACTTTTGCGGGGGTCCAAGAGACCCAGTACTTC. Its translation is CASSYSTTFAGVQETQYF.

The CDR3 coding sequence is TGTGCCAGCAGCTCACAAGAGACCCAGTACTTC. Translated: CASSSQETQYF. V and J are TRBV11-2 and TRBJ2-5; no firm D call. V was trimmed by 4 bases and J by 2 bases, leaving 2 bases between them. CDR3 length: 11 amino acids. Germline lookup yields CDR1 SGHAT and CDR2 FQNNGV. Full variable domain (outside the CDR3, taken from reference TRBV11-2 and TRBJ2-5): EAGVAQSPRYKIIEKRQSVAFWCNPISGHATLYWYQQILGQGPKLLIQFQNNGVVDDSQLPKDRFSAERLKGVDSTLKIQPAKLEDSAVYLCASSSQETQYFGPGTRLLVL.

The rearrangement joins TRBV11-2 to TRBJ2-1; D possibly uses TRBD1 or TRBD2 (5 bases each). The CDR3 contains 17 residues. Germline loops: CDR1 SGHAT, CDR2 FQNNGV. With 3 bases removed from V and 4 bases from J, the gap between germline ends came to 19 bases. CDR3: CASSLPHMGRLYNEQFF. The CDR3 DNA reads TGTGCCAGCAGCTTGCCCCACATGGGACGACTTTACAATGAGCAGTTCTTC.

V gene TRBV6-1 combines with J gene TRBJ2-1; 8 bases agree with TRBD1. Germline values: CDR1 MNHNS, CDR2 SASEGT. This CDR3 comprises 16 residues. Losses at the gene ends were 1 base for V and 6 bases for J; bases not matched to a gene: 8. DNA for the CDR3: TGTGCCAGCAGTGAAGTAATGGCAGGGGGCTTCAATGAGCAGTTCTTC. Protein: CASSEVMAGGFNEQFF.

A word on this clone: The junction and the germline gene differ at one end; a read error may be behind it. This rearrangement joins TRBV11-2 to TRBJ2-3; D unresolved. The germline V gene has CDR1 SGHAT and CDR2 FQNNGV. This CDR3 has 13 amino acids. The CDR3 here is CASSLDLQAPKFF. The CDR3 nucleotides read TGTGCCAGCAGCTTAGATTTGCAGGCCCCTAAGTTTTTT.

This clone was observed a few times. V usage is TRBV27 and J usage is TRBJ1-1; weak D call: TRBD1 (5 bases). The length of the CDR3 is 14 residues. V was clipped by 3 bases and J by 0 bases, with 8 bases between them. Germline loops: CDR1 MNHEY, CDR2 SMNVEV (reference sequence). The CDR3 loop reads CASSLGTMNTEAFF. CDR3 in DNA: TGTGCCAGCAGTTTGGGGACCATGAACACTGAAGCTTTCTTT.

The chain uses TRBV7-6 and TRBJ2-7; D perhaps matches TRBD2 (6 bases). This CDR3 has 15 residues. Germline CDR1 reads SGHVS; CDR2 reads FNYEAQ. Trimming stripped 2 bases from V and 3 bases from J, with 14 bases between. This CDR3 is CASSLLAGRSYEQYF. Written as DNA, the CDR3 is TGTGCCAGCAGCTTATTGGCGGGGCGAAGCTACGAGCAGTACTTC.

Note on this clone: One end of the junction varies from germline; a read error may be responsible. The chain uses TRBV5-6 and TRBJ1-2; 12 bases agree with TRBD1. Germline CDR1 and CDR2: SGHDT and YYEEEE. This CDR3 spans 14 amino acids. The CDR3 loop is CASRLGQGARGYTF. CDR3 bases: TGTGCCAGCAGGTTGGGACAGGGGGCGCGTGGCTACACCTTC.

This chain links TRBV19 with TRBJ1-5; 12 positions agree with TRBD1. The V segment lost 3 bases and the J segment 1 base; nucleotides outside the gene matches: 7. The germline V gene has CDR1 LNHDA and CDR2 SQIVND (reference sequence). The CDR3 consists of 18 residues. Written as DNA, the CDR3 is TGTGCCAGTAGTATGGGACAGGGGGCCCTAGGGAGCAATCAGCCCCAGCATTTT. This translates into CASSMGQGALGSNQPQHF.

For the CDR3, the DNA is TGTGCCAGCAGCTTGGGCGAGAATCGGGAGCAGTACTTC. Amino acids: CASSLGENREQYF. J is TRBJ2-7 and V is TRBV5-6; unclear D gene. The CDR3 is made up of 13 amino acids. With 0 bases removed from V and 7 bases from J, the gap between germline ends came to 11 bases. Per germline, CDR1 SGHDT and CDR2 YYEEEE.

The rearrangement joins TRBV11-2 to TRBJ1-3; D unresolved. This CDR3 has 14 amino acids. Germline lookup yields CDR1 SGHAT and CDR2 FQNNGV. The ends were cut back, 5 bases at V and 5 bases at J, with 13 bases in the middle. The CDR3 spells CASSRWVLRNTIYF. DNA of the CDR3: TGTGCCAGCAGCCGATGGGTCCTTAGAAACACCATATATTTT.

The V call is TRBV5-1, the J call TRBJ2-3, with TRBD1 matching 8 bases. Germline loops: CDR1 SGHRS, CDR2 YFSETQ. The CDR3 covers 14 residues. J lost 4 bases, V lost 4 bases, and 5 bases had no gene match. The DNA for the CDR3 is TGCGCCAGCAGCGGGGGACAGGCTGCAGATACGCAGTATTTT. It encodes CASSGGQAADTQYF.